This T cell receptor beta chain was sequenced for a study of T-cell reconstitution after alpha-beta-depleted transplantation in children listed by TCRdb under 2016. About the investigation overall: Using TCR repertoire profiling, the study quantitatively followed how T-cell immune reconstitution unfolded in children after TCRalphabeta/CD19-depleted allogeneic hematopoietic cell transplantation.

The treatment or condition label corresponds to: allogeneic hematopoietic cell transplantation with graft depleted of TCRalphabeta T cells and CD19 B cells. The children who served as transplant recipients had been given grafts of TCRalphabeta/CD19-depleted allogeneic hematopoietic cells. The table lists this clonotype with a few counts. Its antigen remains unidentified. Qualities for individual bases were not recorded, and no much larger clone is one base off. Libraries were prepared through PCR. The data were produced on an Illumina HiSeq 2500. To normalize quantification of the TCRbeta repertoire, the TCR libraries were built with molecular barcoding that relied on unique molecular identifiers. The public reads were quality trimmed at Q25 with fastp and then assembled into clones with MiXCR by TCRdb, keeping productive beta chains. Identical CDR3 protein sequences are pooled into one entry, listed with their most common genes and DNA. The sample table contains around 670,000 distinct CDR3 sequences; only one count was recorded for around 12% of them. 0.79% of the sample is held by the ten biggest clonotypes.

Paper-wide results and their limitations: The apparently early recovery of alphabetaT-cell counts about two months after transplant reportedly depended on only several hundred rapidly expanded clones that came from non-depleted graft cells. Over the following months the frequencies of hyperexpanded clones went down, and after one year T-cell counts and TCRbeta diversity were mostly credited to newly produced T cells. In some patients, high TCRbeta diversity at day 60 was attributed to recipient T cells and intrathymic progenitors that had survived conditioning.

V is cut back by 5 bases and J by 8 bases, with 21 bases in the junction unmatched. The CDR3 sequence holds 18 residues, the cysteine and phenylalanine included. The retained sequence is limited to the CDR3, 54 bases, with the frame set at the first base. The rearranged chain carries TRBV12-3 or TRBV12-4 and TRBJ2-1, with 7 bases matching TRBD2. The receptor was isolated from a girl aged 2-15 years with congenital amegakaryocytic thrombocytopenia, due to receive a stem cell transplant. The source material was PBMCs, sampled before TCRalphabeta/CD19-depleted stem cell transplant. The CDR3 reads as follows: CASSPPLREGPRKHEQFF. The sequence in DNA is TGTGCCAGCAGTCCACCGTTGAGGGAGGGCCCTCGGAAGCATGAGCAGTTCTTC.